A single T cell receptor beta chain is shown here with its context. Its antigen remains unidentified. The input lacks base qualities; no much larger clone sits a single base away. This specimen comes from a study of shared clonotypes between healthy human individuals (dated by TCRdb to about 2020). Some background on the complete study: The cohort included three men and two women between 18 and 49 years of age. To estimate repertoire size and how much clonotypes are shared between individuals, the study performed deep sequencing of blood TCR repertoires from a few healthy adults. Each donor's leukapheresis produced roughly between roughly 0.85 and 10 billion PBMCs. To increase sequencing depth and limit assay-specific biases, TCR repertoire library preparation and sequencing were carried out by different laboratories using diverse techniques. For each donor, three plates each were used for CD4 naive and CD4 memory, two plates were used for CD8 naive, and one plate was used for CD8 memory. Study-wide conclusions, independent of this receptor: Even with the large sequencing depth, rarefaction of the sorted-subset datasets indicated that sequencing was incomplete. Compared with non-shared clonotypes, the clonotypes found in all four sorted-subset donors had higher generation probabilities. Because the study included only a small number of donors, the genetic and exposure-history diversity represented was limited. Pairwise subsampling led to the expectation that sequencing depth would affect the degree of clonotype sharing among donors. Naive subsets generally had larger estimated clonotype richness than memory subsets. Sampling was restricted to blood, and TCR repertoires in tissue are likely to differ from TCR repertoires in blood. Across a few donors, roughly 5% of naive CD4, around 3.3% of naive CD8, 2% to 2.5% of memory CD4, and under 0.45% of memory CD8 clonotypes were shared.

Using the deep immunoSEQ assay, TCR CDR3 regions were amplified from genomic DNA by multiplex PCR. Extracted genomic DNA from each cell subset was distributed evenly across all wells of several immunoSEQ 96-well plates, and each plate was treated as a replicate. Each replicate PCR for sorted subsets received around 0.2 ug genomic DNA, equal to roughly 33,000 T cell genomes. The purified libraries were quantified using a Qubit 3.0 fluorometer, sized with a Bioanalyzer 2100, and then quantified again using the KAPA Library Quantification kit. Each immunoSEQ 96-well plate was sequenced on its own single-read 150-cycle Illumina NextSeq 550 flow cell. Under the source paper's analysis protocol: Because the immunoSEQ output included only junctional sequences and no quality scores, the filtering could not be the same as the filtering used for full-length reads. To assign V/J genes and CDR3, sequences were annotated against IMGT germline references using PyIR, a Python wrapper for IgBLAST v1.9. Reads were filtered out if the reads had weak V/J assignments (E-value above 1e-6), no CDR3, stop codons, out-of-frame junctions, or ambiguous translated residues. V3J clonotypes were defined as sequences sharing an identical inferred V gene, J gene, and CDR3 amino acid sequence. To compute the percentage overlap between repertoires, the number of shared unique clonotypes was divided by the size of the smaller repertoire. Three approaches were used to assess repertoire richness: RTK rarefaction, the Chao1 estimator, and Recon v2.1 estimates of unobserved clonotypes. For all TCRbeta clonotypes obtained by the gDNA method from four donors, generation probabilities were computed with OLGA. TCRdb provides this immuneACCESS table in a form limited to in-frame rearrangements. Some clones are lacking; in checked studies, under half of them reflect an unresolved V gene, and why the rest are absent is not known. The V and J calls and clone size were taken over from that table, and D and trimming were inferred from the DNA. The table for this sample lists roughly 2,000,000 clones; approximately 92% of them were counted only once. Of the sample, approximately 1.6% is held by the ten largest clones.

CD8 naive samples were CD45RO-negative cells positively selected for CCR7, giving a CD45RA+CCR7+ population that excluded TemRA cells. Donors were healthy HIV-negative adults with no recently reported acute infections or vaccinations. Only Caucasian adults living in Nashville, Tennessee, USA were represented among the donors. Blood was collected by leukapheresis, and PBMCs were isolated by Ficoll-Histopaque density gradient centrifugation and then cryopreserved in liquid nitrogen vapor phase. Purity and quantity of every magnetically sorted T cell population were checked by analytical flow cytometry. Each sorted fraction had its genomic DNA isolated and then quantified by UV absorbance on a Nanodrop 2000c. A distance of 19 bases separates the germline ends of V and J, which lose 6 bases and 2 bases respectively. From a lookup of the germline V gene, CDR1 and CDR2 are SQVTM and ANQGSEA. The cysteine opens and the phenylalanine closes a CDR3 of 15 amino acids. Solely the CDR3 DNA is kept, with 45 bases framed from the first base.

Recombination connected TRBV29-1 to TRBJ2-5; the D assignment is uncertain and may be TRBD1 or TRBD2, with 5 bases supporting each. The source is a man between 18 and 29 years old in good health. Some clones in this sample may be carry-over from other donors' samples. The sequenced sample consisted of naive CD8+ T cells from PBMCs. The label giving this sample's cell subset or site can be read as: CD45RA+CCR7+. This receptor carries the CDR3 CSVAVPYGGQETQYF. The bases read TGCAGCGTAGCAGTCCCATATGGGGGACAAGAGACCCAGTACTTC.